This T cell receptor (beta chain) was documented in a study of T-cell memory formation after mild COVID-19 (dated by TCRdb to the early 2020s). Some background on the complete study: TCR sequence clusters from the two donors were largely donor specific. In a couple of donors, T-cell clones that expanded and contracted after mild COVID-19 were followed by sequencing TCRalpha and TCRbeta repertoires longitudinally. The cohort comprised two young, previously healthy adult volunteers, one female and one male. Overall results and qualifications from the work: The detection of some responding clones in pre-infection memory suggests that pre-existing cross-reactive memory T cells joined the SARS-CoV-2 response. SARS-CoV-2 specificity was not confirmed for the second-wave clones peaking on day 37. Contracting CD4+ clones were found mainly in CM and EM memory subsets, while CD8+ clones were enriched in EMRA. Clones contracting from day 15 to 85 had balanced CD4/CD8 phenotypes, while a second wave expanding from day 15 to 37 was biased towards CD4+. The study covered only a couple of mild cases, and larger cohorts including severe cases with pre-infection samples were considered necessary.

Taken from cysteine to phenylalanine, the CDR3 has 14 residues. The retained sequence is limited to the CDR3, 42 bases, with the frame set at the first base. The trim is 2 bases for V and 8 bases for J, with a gap of 11 bases between the germline ends. From a lookup of the germline V gene (reference sequence), CDR1 and CDR2 are SGHNT and YYREEE. About this clonotype itself: Its target antigen remains unknown. No base quality values were provided; no much bigger clone lies one nucleotide off.

The instrument was an Illumina NovaSeq 6000. TCRalpha and TCRbeta cDNA libraries were constructed by 5'RACE with constant-segment primers, with sample barcodes and unique molecular identifiers being introduced. RNA was extracted from every sample with Trizol reagent. Amplification of the libraries took two PCR steps, and the second step added a second sample barcode plus Illumina TruSeq adapters. Sequencing of libraries was performed on an Illumina NovaSeq with 2 x 150 bp paired-end reads. As for the original processing: With migec v1.2.7, reads were demultiplexed and then collapsed into UMI-guided consensus sequences. Using mixcr v2.1.11, the UMI consensuses were aligned to TRA and TRB V and J templates and assembled into clonotypes. A clonotype was counted as expanded or contracted only if both edgeR and NoisET called the change significant, with noise models trained on biological replicates. edgeR calls used a false discovery rate-adjusted p below 0.01 and a log2 fold-change threshold of 1. PCA with hierarchical clustering of max-normalized trajectories of the 1000 most abundant clonotypes was used as exploratory dynamics analysis. Separately sequenced CD4+ and CD8+ repertoires were used to assign a CD4 or CD8 phenotype to each responding clone. TCRdb reanalyzed the raw reads on its own, using fastp at Q25 for trimming and MiXCR for clone calling, and kept in-frame beta chains. Each CDR3 protein appears once, grouped with its most common genes and DNA. TCRdb's processing, not the authors' own work, is the source of the V and J calls. This sample is represented by roughly 170,000 distinct CDR3 sequences; less than 20% of them were singletons. The ten biggest clones cover roughly 3.8% of the sample.

Ficoll-Paque density gradient centrifugation was used to isolate PBMCs. The sequenced sample consisted of PBMCs or a T cell subset sorted from them (not recorded which). This sequence uses TRBV5-4 and TRBJ1-6, and TRBD1 may be the D gene, going by 5 matching bases. This TCR was sampled from a man aged 18 to 35 who had mild COVID-19 (a few samples of this study predate the infection). The sample titles of this study are shuffled in the database, so cell type and time point are left out; the donor was told from shared clones. The bases are TGTGCCAGCAGCTTAGAACAGGCTGATTCACCCCTCCACTTT. Its protein product is CASSLEQADSPLHF.